This entry concerns a single T cell receptor beta chain. This sample stems from a study of Ad26.COV2.S vaccination and SARS-CoV-2 variants. Germline CDR1 reads ENHRY; CDR2 reads SYGVKD. The length of the CDR3 is 19 residues. Trimming at V came to 5 bases and at J to 4 bases, leaving 16 bases not matched to a gene. Specified treatment: approximately 18 received Ad26.COV2.S at low or high dose, single or two shots; 5 received placebo; per-sample allocation not given. At day 63 after the first vaccine or placebo injection, samples were drawn. Produced via immunoSEQ multiplex PCR; TCRdb's table is partial and in-frame only. The table records about 680,000 clones, roughly 90% of them present only once.

The gene calls are TRBV10-3 and TRBJ2-6; the match to TRBD2 covers 8 bases. Sample: peripheral blood, taken in a trial of Ad26.COV2.S vaccine versus placebo. This sequence originates from a person aged 18-65 years who received the Ad26.COV2.S COVID-19 vaccine or a placebo. CDR3 sequence reads: CAISYLLAGHSLGANVLTF. The CDR3 DNA follows: TGTGCCATCAGTTACCTCCTAGCGGGCCATTCCCTCGGGGCCAACGTCCTGACTTTC.